The 4 T cell receptor beta chains presented below share a single source sample, sequenced in a study of regulatory T cells in long-lasting Graves disease. Time point in this sample: newly diagnosed GD, antithyroid drugs for less than 3 months. Preparation of the TCR library used RNA extracted from PBMCs. With iRepertoire HTBI primers and Arm-PCR of CDR3 regions, TCR beta libraries were built. MiXCR was run by TCRdb on the multiplex PCR reads, yielding one entry per CDR3 protein. The profile shows some 350,000 distinct CDR3 sequences, under 20% of them singletons. This same sample was also taken into another study, of T cells in Graves' hyperthyroidism and ophthalmopathy.

The specimen comprised peripheral blood mononuclear cells (PBMCs), sampled at new diagnosis, from a patient treated with antithyroid drugs. Every receptor here comes from a young woman with Graves disease.

The chain combines TRBV10-3 with TRBJ2-1; D possibly corresponds to TRBD1 (6 bases). CDR1 and CDR2 from the germline V gene are ENHRY and SYGVKD. V lost 10 bases and J lost 5, with 21 bases in between. This CDR3 region has 15 residues. The CDR3 protein is CATAKPGTRNNEQFF. In DNA, the CDR3 is TGTGCCACCGCGAAGCCAGGGACAAGAAACAATGAGCAGTTCTTC.

This clonotype was seen ten or more times. The chain links TRBV7-9 to TRBJ2-1; D remains unclear. Germline V CDR1 and CDR2: SEHNR, FQNEAQ (reference sequence). The CDR3 length is 13 residues. Trimming took off 6 bases at V and 4 bases at J, with 10 bases between the two ends. The chain's CDR3 is CASRQLEYNEQFF. CDR3 in DNA: TGTGCCAGCAGGCAATTAGAGTACAATGAGCAGTTCTTC.

The sample holds many counts of this clonotype. The CDR3 loop reads CASSMVESYEQYF. CDR3 in DNA: TGTGCCAGTAGTATGGTGGAGAGCTACGAGCAGTACTTC. This chain joins TRBV19 and TRBJ2-7, with D hard to call. Trimming cost V 3 bases and J 3 bases, with 9 bases left between them. The CDR3 extends over 13 amino acids. CDR1 is LNHDA and CDR2 is SQIVND in the germline V gene (reference sequence).

This clonotype has a count of ten or more. V usage is TRBV28 and J usage is TRBJ1-1; D unresolved. This CDR3 is 13 amino acids long. Germline CDR1 MDHEN, CDR2 SYDVKM. The V gene lost 3 bases and the J gene lost 1 base, with 6 bases spanning the gap. In nucleotides, the CDR3 is TGTGCCAGCAGTTTTGGGTCGAACACTGAAGCTTTCTTT. As protein: CASSFGSNTEAFF.